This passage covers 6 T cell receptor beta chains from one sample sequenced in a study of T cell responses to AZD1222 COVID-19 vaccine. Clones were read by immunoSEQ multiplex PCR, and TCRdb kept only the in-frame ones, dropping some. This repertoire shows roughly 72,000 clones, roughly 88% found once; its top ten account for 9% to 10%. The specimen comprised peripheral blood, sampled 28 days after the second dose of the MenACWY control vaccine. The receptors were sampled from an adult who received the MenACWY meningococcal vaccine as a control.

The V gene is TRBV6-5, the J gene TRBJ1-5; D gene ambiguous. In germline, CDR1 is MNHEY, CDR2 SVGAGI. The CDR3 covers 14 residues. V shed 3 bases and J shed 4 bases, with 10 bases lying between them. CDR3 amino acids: CASSYSDANQPQHF. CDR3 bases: TGTGCCAGCAGTTATTCGGACGCTAATCAGCCCCAGCATTTT.

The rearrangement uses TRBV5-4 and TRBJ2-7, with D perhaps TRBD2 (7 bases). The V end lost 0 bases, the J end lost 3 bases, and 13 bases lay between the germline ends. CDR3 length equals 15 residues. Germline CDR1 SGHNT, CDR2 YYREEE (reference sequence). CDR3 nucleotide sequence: TGTGCCAGCAGCTTGGTTACGGGGGGCTACTACGAGCAGTACTTC. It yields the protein CASSLVTGGYYEQYF.

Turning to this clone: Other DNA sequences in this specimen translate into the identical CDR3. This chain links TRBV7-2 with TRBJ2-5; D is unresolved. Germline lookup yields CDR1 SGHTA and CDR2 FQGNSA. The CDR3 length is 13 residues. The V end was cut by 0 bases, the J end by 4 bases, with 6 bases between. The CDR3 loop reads CASSLAWGETQYF. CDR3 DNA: TGTGCCAGCAGCTTAGCATGGGGAGAGACCCAGTACTTC. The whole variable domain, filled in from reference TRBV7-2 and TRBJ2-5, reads GAGVSQSPSNKVTEKGKDVELRCDPISGHTALYWYRQSLGQGLEFLIYFQGNSAPDKSGLPSDRFSAERTGGSVSTLTIQRTQQEDSAVYLCASSLAWGETQYFGPGTRLLVL.

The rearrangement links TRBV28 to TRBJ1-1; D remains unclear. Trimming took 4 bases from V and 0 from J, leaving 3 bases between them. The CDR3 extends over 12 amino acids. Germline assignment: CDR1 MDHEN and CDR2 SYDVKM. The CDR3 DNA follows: TGTGCCAGCAGTTCCGTGAACACTGAAGCTTTCTTT. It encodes CASSSVNTEAFF.

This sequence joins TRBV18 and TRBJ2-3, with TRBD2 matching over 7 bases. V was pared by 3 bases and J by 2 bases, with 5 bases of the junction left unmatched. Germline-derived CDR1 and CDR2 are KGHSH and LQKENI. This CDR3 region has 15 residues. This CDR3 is CASSPLGGDTDTQYF. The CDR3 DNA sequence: TGTGCCAGCTCACCGTTGGGGGGGGACACAGATACGCAGTATTTT.

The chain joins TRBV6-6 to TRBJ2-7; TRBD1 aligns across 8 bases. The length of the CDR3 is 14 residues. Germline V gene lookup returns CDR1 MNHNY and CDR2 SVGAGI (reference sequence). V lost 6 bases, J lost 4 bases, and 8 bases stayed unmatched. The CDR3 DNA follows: TGTGCCAGCAGGCCGGACAGGGAGGTGTACGAGCAGTACTTC. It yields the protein CASRPDREVYEQYF.